A single sample is the source of the 22 T cell receptor beta chains below, sequenced in a study of OX40 agonist ivuxolimab in advanced cancers. Method: immunoSEQ multiplex PCR; TCRdb's copy keeps in-frame clones and lacks some. Of over 80,000 clones in the sample, over 80% are singletons; the top ten hold approximately 0.39%. This sample comprised CD4+ or CD8+ T cells sorted from blood, obtained in a trial of the OX40 agonist ivuxolimab. Receptors originate from an adult with an advanced solid tumor such as melanoma, head and neck, liver or kidney cancer.

This clone appeared a few times. CDR3 residues: CAWSGTANTEAFF. In DNA form, the CDR3 reads TGTGCCTGGAGCGGGACAGCGAACACTGAAGCTTTCTTT. This sequence joins TRBV30 and TRBJ1-1, with 7 bases that match TRBD1. Germline CDR1 reads GTSNPN; CDR2 reads SVGIG (reference sequence). The junction had 2 bases not matched to a gene; V was cut back by 3 bases and J by 1 base. CDR3 size: 13 residues.

The chain couples TRBV18 to TRBJ2-7; 7 nucleotides align to TRBD1. The CDR3 spans 13 residues. J lost 7 bases, V lost 2 bases, and 5 bases had no gene match. Germline CDR1 reads KGHSH; CDR2 reads LQKENI. Here the CDR3 DNA reads TGTGCCAGCTCACCATTCGACAGGGTTGAGCAGTACTTC. Translated: CASSPFDRVEQYF. Full variable domain (rest looked up from reference TRBV18 and TRBJ2-7): NAGVMQNPRHLVRRRGQEARLRCSPMKGHSHVYWYRQLPEEGLKFMVYLQKENIIDESGMPKERFSAEFPKEGPSILRIQQVVRGDSAAYFCASSPFDRVEQYFGPGTRLTVT.

This chain links TRBV7-8 with TRBJ1-1; 9 bases fit TRBD1. J gave up 8 bases and V 3 bases, and 19 bases lay outside the gene matches. The CDR3 totals 18 residues. Germline V CDR1 and CDR2: SGHVS, FQNEAQ. The CDR3 region has the DNA TGTGCCAGCAGCTTGGAGCCCCGGGACAGGGTACTTTACGAGGAAGCTTTCTTT. Amino acid sequence: CASSLEPRDRVLYEEAFF.

The chain uses TRBV7-2 and TRBJ1-1; 8 bases fit TRBD1. The CDR3 has 15 residues. The trim removed 5 bases at V and 4 bases at J, leaving 9 bases unmatched. Germline values: CDR1 SGHTA, CDR2 FQGNSA. For the CDR3, the DNA is TGTGCCAGCAGCCAAAGACAGGGGTTGGGCACTGAAGCTTTCTTT. This sequence encodes CASSQRQGLGTEAFF.

A single count supports this clone. This sample includes further DNA sequences coding for the same CDR3. The J gene is TRBJ2-7, the V gene TRBV6-5; 7 bases align to TRBD1. V lost 0 bases and J lost 2; bases outside the gene matches: 1. The CDR3 sequence is 14 residues long. The germline gives CDR1 MNHEY, CDR2 SVGAGI. CDR3 nucleotide sequence: TGTGCCAGCAGTTACTCGAGGGGGCCCTACGAGCAGTACTTC. It translates to CASSYSRGPYEQYF.

The rearrangement links TRBV6-1 to TRBJ1-1; 7 bases are shared with TRBD1. This CDR3 has 15 residues. Germline-derived CDR1 and CDR2 are MNHNS and SASEGT. With 4 bases clipped from V and 6 bases from J, the junction kept 11 bases outside the gene matches. Written as DNA, the CDR3 is TGTGCCAGCAGTGGCGTAACAGGGGCGCCAGCTGAAGCTTTCTTT. This encodes CASSGVTGAPAEAFF.

This CDR3 reads CASSQPGGDTQYF. The CDR3 DNA reads TGTGCCAGTAGTCAACCTGGGGGAGATACGCAGTATTTT. The rearrangement joins TRBV19 to TRBJ2-3; TRBD1 or TRBD2 may be the D gene (5 bases each). The germline V gene has CDR1 LNHDA and CDR2 SQIVND (reference sequence). V was clipped by 5 bases and J by 5 bases, with 11 bases between them. This CDR3 has 13 amino acids.

This rearrangement joins TRBV7-2 to TRBJ1-2; the D is unclear. V lost 4 bases to trimming and J lost 4 bases, with 13 bases between them. The V gene's germline CDR1 is SGHTA and CDR2 FQGNSA. The CDR3 extends over 14 amino acids. The CDR3 DNA reads TGTGCCAGCAGCTACGGGCAGGAGATCTATGGCTACACCTTC. As protein: CASSYGQEIYGYTF.

The V gene is TRBV11-1, the J gene TRBJ1-2, with 9 nucleotides matching TRBD1. From germline, CDR1 is SGHAT and CDR2 FQDESV (reference sequence). The CDR3 is made up of 15 amino acids. After removal of 5 bases from V and 7 bases from J, the junction contained 11 bases not matched to a gene. The CDR3 loop is CASSRAGTGLSGYTF. The CDR3 DNA follows: TGTGCCAGCAGCCGAGCCGGGACAGGGTTGAGTGGCTACACCTTC.

The J gene is TRBJ1-5, the V gene TRBV6-5, with D possibly matching TRBD1 (6 bases). The CDR3 contains 15 residues. V lost 6 bases, J lost 0 bases, and 12 bases lay in between. Germline-derived CDR1 and CDR2 are MNHEY and SVGAGI. This chain's CDR3 is CASRPNRVSNQPQHF. In nucleotides, the CDR3 is TGTGCCAGCAGACCTAACAGGGTTAGCAATCAGCCCCAGCATTTT.

This rearrangement joins TRBV4-3 to TRBJ2-1; 11 bases match TRBD2. Unmatched junction bases numbered 16, after V lost 4 bases and J lost 8 bases. Germline CDR1 reads LGHNA; CDR2 reads YSLEER. The CDR3 sequence is 18 residues long. CDR3 sequence: CASSRDSGGASRIHEQFF. In DNA, the CDR3 is TGCGCCAGCAGCCGCGATAGCGGGGGGGCCTCTCGGATCCATGAGCAGTTCTTC.

The chain joins TRBV19 to TRBJ1-1; D unresolved. V dropped 6 bases and J dropped 1 base, with 15 bases sitting between them. Germline V CDR1 and CDR2: LNHDA, SQIVND (reference sequence). The CDR3 spans 15 residues. CDR3 protein: CASRRLDGSNTEAFF. In DNA, the CDR3 is TGTGCCAGTAGACGCCTCGACGGATCGAACACTGAAGCTTTCTTT.

The chain recombines TRBV6-5 with TRBJ1-2; D is undetermined. There are 12 residues in the CDR3. Deletions cut 6 bases from V and 4 bases from J, with 9 bases between. CDR1 MNHEY and CDR2 SVGAGI come from the germline V gene. The CDR3 sequence is CASSYAGYGYTF. The CDR3 DNA reads as TGTGCCAGCAGCTATGCGGGCTATGGCTACACCTTC.

This CDR3 reads CASSFLGQGKFSRNEQFF. The DNA of the CDR3 is TGTGCCAGCAGCTTTTTGGGACAGGGCAAATTTAGTAGAAATGAGCAGTTCTTC. The V and J genes are TRBV7-9 and TRBJ2-1, with 9 bases identical to TRBD1. Germline CDR1 and CDR2: SEHNR and FQNEAQ (reference sequence). CDR3 size: 18 residues. J gave up 7 bases and V 3 bases, and 16 bases lay outside the gene matches.

The chain recombines TRBV19 with TRBJ2-1; D is perhaps TRBD1 or TRBD2 (6 bases each). The CDR3 is 17 residues long. V was clipped by 2 bases and J by 0 bases, with 14 bases between them. From germline, CDR1 is LNHDA and CDR2 SQIVND (reference sequence). The CDR3 DNA sequence: TGTGCCAGTAGTATAACGGGGGCTTCTCGCTCCTACAATGAGCAGTTCTTC. It translates to CASSITGASRSYNEQFF.

This chain connects TRBV5-8 to TRBJ1-3; 10 nucleotides match TRBD1. The CDR3 loop spans 16 amino acids. The J segment lost 3 bases and the V segment lost 4 bases, leaving 7 bases of the junction unmatched. The germline V gene encodes CDR1 SGHTS and CDR2 YDEGEE. This CDR3 is CASSLTGGDDGNTIYF. As DNA, the CDR3 is TGTGCCAGCAGCCTGACAGGGGGCGACGATGGAAACACCATATATTTT. The variable domain in full, with the rest retrieved from reference TRBV5-8 and TRBJ1-3, is EAGVTQSPTHLIKTRGQQATLRCSPISGHTSVYWYQQALGLGLQFLLWYDEGEERNRGNFPPRFSGRQFPNYSSELNVNALELEDSALYLCASSLTGGDDGNTIYFGEGSWLTVV.

The chain couples TRBV2 to TRBJ2-5; D remains ambiguous. Per the germline V gene, CDR1 is SNHLY and CDR2 is FYNNEI. The CDR3 is made up of 11 amino acids. The V end was cut by 9 bases, the J end by 5 bases, with 10 bases between. CDR3 protein: CASRVGETQYF. The CDR3 DNA follows: TGTGCCAGTAGGGTGGGGGAGACCCAGTACTTC.

The chain employs TRBV29-1 and TRBJ2-2; 14 bases line up with TRBD2. CDR3 size: 16 residues. The germline V gene has CDR1 SQVTM and CDR2 ANQGSEA. V lost 7 bases and J lost 2; bases outside the gene matches: 6. The CDR3 loop is CSARTSGGINTGELFF. DNA for the CDR3: TGCAGCGCTCGGACTAGCGGGGGGATTAACACCGGGGAGCTGTTTTTT.

The gene calls are TRBV7-2 and TRBJ1-2; 7 bases map to TRBD1. In germline, CDR1 is SGHTA, CDR2 FQGNSA. With 5 bases clipped from V and 6 bases from J, the junction kept 15 bases outside the gene matches. The CDR3 loop spans 16 amino acids. DNA of the CDR3: TGTGCCAGCAGCCCCCGACAGGGCGGGTTTCCGAATGGCTACACCTTC. Its translation: CASSPRQGGFPNGYTF.

In this sample, this clone turned up once. This chain links TRBV2 with TRBJ1-3; D is uncertain. Trimming removed 1 base at V and 0 bases at J, with 10 bases between. The CDR3 covers 16 residues. Germline assignment: CDR1 SNHLY and CDR2 FYNNEI. The CDR3 region has the DNA TGTGCCAGCAGTGAAGACGGCATCCGCTCTGGAAACACCATATATTTT. This gives the protein CASSEDGIRSGNTIYF. Full variable domain (remainder filled in from reference TRBV2 and TRBJ1-3): EPEVTQTPSHQVTQMGQEVILRCVPISNHLYFYWYRQILGQKVEFLVSFYNNEISEKSEIFDDQFSVERPDGSNFTLKIRSTKLEDSAMYFCASSEDGIRSGNTIYFGEGSWLTVV.

The CDR3 sequence is CASSLQGAGSPLHF. CDR3 bases: TGTGCCAGCAGCTTGCAAGGCGCTGGGTCACCCCTCCACTTT. This chain connects TRBV5-4 to TRBJ1-6, with unresolved D. This CDR3 contains 14 residues. Germline V CDR1 and CDR2: SGHNT, YYREEE (reference sequence). V was pared by 1 base and J by 10 bases, with 12 bases between.

This chain links TRBV6-5 with TRBJ2-2, with TRBD2 identical over 11 bases. With 4 bases clipped from V and 6 bases from J, the junction kept 7 bases outside the gene matches. There are 16 residues in the CDR3. The germline V gene encodes CDR1 MNHEY and CDR2 SVGAGI. CDR3: CASSWGTSGRAGELFF. The CDR3 bases are TGTGCCAGCAGTTGGGGGACTAGCGGACGAGCCGGGGAGCTGTTTTTT.